What follows are 30 T cell receptor beta chains derived from one specimen sequenced in a study of T cells after yellow fever vaccination. Using its own MiXCR run on the 5' RACE reads, TCRdb lists one record per CDR3 protein. The sample holds 150,000 to 200,000 distinct CDR3 sequences, 5.5% to 7.5% seen once. The sequenced sample was CD4+ T cells sorted from PBMCs, obtained on the day of the first yellow fever vaccination. These receptors came from a man younger than 35 who received the YFV17D yellow fever vaccine.

This clonotype was seen a single time. No DNA is shown, since the ends of the CDR3 on it are uncertain; the CDR3 is the one TCRdb lists. The genes are TRBV6-1 and TRBJ2-2. Germline CDR1 MNHNS, CDR2 SASEGT. Including both end residues, the CDR3 is 14 amino acids long. The CDR3: CASRSGGAGELFFF.

Ten or more counts support this clonotype. The rearrangement uses TRBV5-1 and TRBJ2-1; D perhaps matches TRBD2 (7 bases). Germline-derived CDR1 and CDR2 are SGHRS and YFSETQ. Between the trimmed V and J ends, which lost 3 bases and 15 bases, there was a span of 19 bases. This CDR3 has 13 amino acids. Here the CDR3 reads CASSSDGGPVWFF. CDR3 bases: TGCGCCAGCAGCTCCGACGGGGGGCCCGTCTGGTTCTTC.

The chain uses TRBV20-1 and TRBJ1-2, with D hard to call. V was cut by 5 bases and J by 0 bases, with 22 bases left in between. There are 17 residues in the CDR3. CDR1 is DFQATT, CDR2 SNEGSKA, per germline (reference sequence). DNA of the CDR3: TGCAGTGCTGGCCGGGAACTCGCCGCCTTAGCTAACTATGGCTACACCTTC. Its translation is CSAGRELAALANYGYTF.

The table lists this clonotype with many counts. The chain is built from TRBV5-1 and TRBJ2-5; TRBD1 might be the D (5 bases). The germline CDR1 and CDR2 sequences are SGHRS and YFSETQ. Trimming removed 4 bases at V and 4 bases at J, with 11 bases between. There are 13 residues in the CDR3. CDR3 coding DNA: TGCGCCAGCAGCCCGGGCAGGGCAGAGACCCAGTACTTC. Translating it yields CASSPGRAETQYF.

The V and J genes are TRBV6-2 or TRBV6-3 and TRBJ2-7, with D tentatively TRBD1 or TRBD2 (5 bases each). The V and J ends lost 5 bases and 2 bases respectively, with 13 bases between them. This CDR3 contains 14 residues. CDR1 and CDR2 from the germline V gene are MNHEY and SVGEGT. CDR3: CASSIVGVPYEQYV. In DNA form, the CDR3 reads TGTGCCAGCAGTATTGTGGGGGTCCCCTACGAGCAGTACGTC.

Remarks on this clonotype: A much larger clone differs from this one at a single base, so this may be a read error. The rearrangement links TRBV5-1 to TRBJ2-1; 8 bases match TRBD2. The trim removed 3 bases at V and 6 bases at J, leaving 11 bases unmatched. The CDR3 loop spans 16 amino acids. The germline V gene encodes CDR1 SGHRS and CDR2 YFSETQ. CDR3 loop: CASSSLAVAMGNEQFF. For the CDR3, the DNA is TGCGCCAGCAGCTCACTAGCGGTGGCCATGGGCAATGAGCAGTTCTTC.

This clonotype was recorded many times. V gene TRBV3-1 combines with J gene TRBJ2-7; D possibly corresponds to TRBD1 (5 bases). V shed 3 bases and J shed 2 bases, with 14 bases lying between them. Germline V gene data show CDR1 as LGHDT and CDR2 as YNNKEL (reference sequence). The CDR3 is 15 amino acids. This CDR3 is CASSQPDTPPYEQYF. The CDR3, as DNA: TGTGCCAGCAGCCAGCCGGACACTCCCCCCTACGAGCAGTACTTC.

This clonotype was picked up many times. This rearrangement joins TRBV28 to TRBJ2-3; 11 bases match TRBD2. Germline assignment: CDR1 MDHEN and CDR2 SYDVKM. V lost 6 bases to trimming and J lost 1 base; unmatched junction nucleotides: 9. The CDR3 contains 17 residues. CDR3 sequence: CASSLSGLADGTDTQYF. CDR3 coding DNA: TGTGCCAGCAGCCTATCGGGACTAGCGGACGGCACAGATACGCAGTATTTT.

This clonotype was recorded at least ten times. The CDR3 here is CASSIGTRNSHEQYF. As DNA, the CDR3 is TGTGCCAGCAGTATCGGGACTAGAAATTCCCACGAGCAGTACTTC. V is TRBV6-2 or TRBV6-3 and J is TRBJ2-7, with 8 bases identical to TRBD2. Trimming cost V 5 bases and J 5 bases; bases outside gene matches: 11. The CDR3 consists of 15 residues. The germline V gene has CDR1 MNHEY and CDR2 SVGEGT.

The chain joins TRBV19 to TRBJ2-6; D is perhaps TRBD2 (5 bases). Germline V gene lookup returns CDR1 LNHDA and CDR2 SQIVND (reference sequence). The ends were cut back, 5 bases at V and 0 bases at J, with 14 bases in the middle. The CDR3 extends over 17 amino acids. The CDR3 loop reads CASSPELAFSGANVLTF. The DNA of the CDR3 is TGTGCCAGTAGTCCGGAGTTAGCGTTCTCTGGGGCCAACGTCCTGACTTTC. The complete variable domain, with remaining parts taken from reference TRBV19 and TRBJ2-6, reads DGGITQSPKYLFRKEGQNVTLSCEQNLNHDAMYWYRQDPGQGLRLIYYSQIVNDFQKGDIAEGYSVSREKKESFPLTVTSAQKNPTAFYLCASSPELAFSGANVLTFGAGSRLTVL.

This clonotype was seen ten or more times. This chain joins TRBV5-6 and TRBJ2-3; possibly TRBD2 for D (7 bases). Looked up from germline, CDR1 is SGHDT and CDR2 is YYEEEE. The CDR3 is 17 amino acids. Between the trimmed V and J ends, which lost 1 base and 0 bases, there was a span of 15 bases. The CDR3 region is CASSLMVAGASTDTQYF. The CDR3 bases are TGTGCCAGCAGCTTGATGGTGGCGGGGGCTAGCACAGATACGCAGTATTTT.

This CDR3 reads CASSRLPSGTRTDTQYF. In DNA, the CDR3 is TGTGCCAGCAGCCGCCTTCCTAGCGGGACCCGCACAGATACGCAGTATTTT. This sequence joins TRBV7-2 and TRBJ2-3; 9 nucleotides align to TRBD2. The CDR3 consists of 17 residues. The trim removed 5 bases at V and 1 base at J, leaving 10 bases unmatched. Germline CDR1 SGHTA, CDR2 FQGNSA.

This clonotype was counted ten times or more. The rearrangement joins TRBV6-1 to TRBJ1-2, with 8 bases lining up with TRBD1. Per germline, CDR1 MNHNS and CDR2 SASEGT. This CDR3 contains 15 residues. V gave up 6 bases and J gave up 8 bases; unmatched junction bases: 14. The CDR3 sequence: CASSPQQGGAGGYTF. The CDR3 DNA follows: TGTGCCAGCAGCCCCCAACAGGGGGGGGCCGGGGGCTACACCTTC.

This clonotype was observed a few times. The chain joins TRBV7-8 to TRBJ2-7; D gene ambiguous. V was pared by 4 bases and J by 0 bases, with 7 bases between. The CDR3 totals 13 residues. Looked up from germline, CDR1 is SGHVS and CDR2 is FQNEAQ. DNA for the CDR3: TGTGCCAGCAGCTCGACTCCCTCCTACGAGCAGTACTTC. Amino acid sequence: CASSSTPSYEQYF.

This clonotype has ten or more counts. The chain recombines TRBV5-1 with TRBJ1-1; D not certain. Trimming took 0 bases from V and 7 from J, leaving 10 bases between them. From germline, CDR1 is SGHRS and CDR2 YFSETQ. This CDR3 has 13 amino acids. The CDR3 DNA sequence: TGCGCCAGCAGCTTGGTGCCCAGCGGTGAAGCTTTCTTT. It is translated as CASSLVPSGEAFF.

This clonotype was seen at least ten times. This chain connects TRBV12-3 or TRBV12-4 to TRBJ2-5, with 15 bases aligning to TRBD2. CDR3 size: 16 residues. The V and J ends lost 5 bases and 5 bases, in that order; junction bases with no gene match: 6. CDR3 DNA sequence: TGTGCCAGCAGTCGAGGACTAGCGGGGGGGCAGGAGACCCAGTACTTC. Translating it yields CASSRGLAGGQETQYF.

This clonotype appeared many times. The chain is built from TRBV20-1 and TRBJ1-6; no reliable D call. The CDR3 is 13 amino acids. From germline, CDR1 is DFQATT and CDR2 SNEGSKA (reference sequence). Trimming pared 6 bases from V and 7 bases from J, leaving 13 bases between. The CDR3 is CSAAVGKNSPLHF. The CDR3 DNA sequence: TGCAGTGCGGCCGTCGGGAAAAATTCACCCCTCCACTTT.

At least ten counts were recorded for this clonotype. V is TRBV10-3 and J is TRBJ2-2; D not resolved. Trimming removed 7 bases at V and 5 bases at J, with 5 bases between. Germline values: CDR1 ENHRY, CDR2 SYGVKD. CDR3 length: 11 residues. CDR3: CAITGTGELFF. CDR3 bases: TGTGCCATCACGGGTACCGGGGAGCTGTTTTTT.

This chain connects TRBV18 to TRBJ2-1; 12 positions agree with TRBD1. With V trimmed by 6 bases and J by 9 bases, 9 bases remained unmatched. The CDR3 consists of 15 residues. In germline, CDR1 is KGHSH, CDR2 LQKENI. CDR3 sequence reads: CASSPPGTGGSEQFF. CDR3 sequence (DNA): TGTGCCAGCTCTCCCCCCGGGACAGGGGGCAGTGAGCAGTTCTTC.

V is TRBV5-1 and J is TRBJ2-3, with unresolved D. The germline gives CDR1 SGHRS, CDR2 YFSETQ. The CDR3 has 12 residues. V lost 0 bases to trimming and J lost 6 bases, with 5 bases between them. CDR3 region: CASSLVMDTQYF. Here the CDR3 DNA reads TGCGCCAGCAGCTTGGTGATGGATACGCAGTATTTT.

This clonotype was seen a handful of times. The chain carries TRBV6-1 and TRBJ2-1; D not resolved. Trimming cost V 2 bases and J 3 bases, with 14 bases left between them. The CDR3 length is 16 residues. Germline CDR1 is MNHNS and CDR2 is SASEGT. The CDR3 sequence: CASSEYSRERYNEQFF. As DNA, the CDR3 is TGTGCCAGCAGTGAATACTCCAGAGAACGCTACAATGAGCAGTTCTTC.

This clonotype was picked up many times. The chain links TRBV5-4 to TRBJ2-3; 11 bases agree with TRBD2. The CDR3 has 17 residues. V gave up 3 bases and J gave up 0 bases; unmatched junction bases: 6. The V gene's germline CDR1 is SGHNT and CDR2 YYREEE (reference sequence). The CDR3 DNA is TGTGCCAGCAGCTCCCGACTAGCGGGGCCTAGCACAGATACGCAGTATTTT. Protein: CASSSRLAGPSTDTQYF.

This clonotype was seen many times. The chain has TRBV5-1 and TRBJ2-1; D unresolved. Trimming cost V 2 bases and J 0 bases, with 15 bases left between them. CDR1 is SGHRS and CDR2 is YFSETQ in the germline V gene. There are 17 residues in the CDR3. CDR3 coding DNA: TGCGCCAGCAGCTTTTATGCGCATTCATTCTCCTACAATGAGCAGTTCTTC. Translating gives CASSFYAHSFSYNEQFF.

The V call is TRBV18, the J call TRBJ2-3, with D tentatively TRBD2 (5 bases). The ends were cut back, 4 bases at V and 3 bases at J, with 14 bases in the middle. This CDR3 spans 15 amino acids. The germline V gene has CDR1 KGHSH and CDR2 LQKENI. The CDR3 region is CASSRRVETTDTQYF. The CDR3 coding sequence is TGTGCCAGCTCACGGCGGGTGGAAACAACAGATACGCAGTATTTT. Using reference TRBV18 and TRBJ2-3 for the parts outside the CDR3, the full variable domain is NAGVMQNPRHLVRRRGQEARLRCSPMKGHSHVYWYRQLPEEGLKFMVYLQKENIIDESGMPKERFSAEFPKEGPSILRIQQVVRGDSAAYFCASSRRVETTDTQYFGPGTRLTVL.

This chain joins TRBV19 and TRBJ2-2; 7 nucleotides match TRBD1. Germline CDR1 LNHDA, CDR2 SQIVND (reference sequence). J gave up 7 bases and V 3 bases, and 8 bases lay outside the gene matches. This CDR3 is built from 15 residues. The CDR3 sequence: CASSILGQVIGELFF. The CDR3 nucleotides are TGTGCCAGTAGTATCCTTGGACAGGTTATCGGGGAGCTGTTTTTT.

In this sample, this clonotype turned up a few times. The CDR3 here is CASGFTSDAYNEQFF. As DNA, the CDR3 is TGTGCCAGCGGGTTTACTAGCGACGCCTACAATGAGCAGTTCTTC. This chain links TRBV7-2 with TRBJ2-1; 7 nucleotides align to TRBD2. J lost 2 bases, V lost 8 bases, and 9 bases had no gene match. The CDR3 is made up of 15 amino acids. Germline CDR1 is SGHTA and CDR2 is FQGNSA.

Concerning this clonotype itself: A read error may be the cause here, since a much bigger clone is one base away. The chain joins TRBV5-1 to TRBJ2-7, with 7 bases fitting TRBD1. Germline CDR1 is SGHRS and CDR2 is YFSETQ. This CDR3 has 13 amino acids. The V and J ends lost 4 bases and 9 bases, in that order; junction bases with no gene match: 10. The CDR3 region is CASSVETGSGQYF. DNA of the CDR3: TGCGCCAGCAGCGTCGAGACAGGGTCGGGGCAGTACTTC.

This clonotype was counted between two and nine times. CDR3 bases: TGCGCCAGCAGCCAAGACCAGGGAGATGGGGCCAACGTCCTGACTTTC. It yields the protein CASSQDQGDGANVLTF. The chain recombines TRBV4-3 with TRBJ2-6, with D possibly being TRBD1 or TRBD2 (5 bases each). The ends were cut back, 0 bases at V and 3 bases at J, with 9 bases in the middle. The CDR3 has 16 residues. Germline CDR1 and CDR2: LGHNA and YSLEER.

A few counts support this clonotype. The DNA of the CDR3 is TGTGCCAGCTCCCCATCAAGTAGCAATCAGCCCCAGCATTTT. Its protein product is CASSPSSSNQPQHF. The gene calls are TRBV18 and TRBJ1-5; D is ambiguous. Trimming removed 6 bases at V and 0 bases at J, with 9 bases between. The CDR3 sequence is 14 residues long. CDR1 and CDR2 (germline): KGHSH, LQKENI.

The chain employs TRBV7-2 and TRBJ2-7, with D unresolved. The V gene lost 2 bases and the J gene lost 3 bases, with 11 bases spanning the gap. Germline V CDR1 and CDR2: SGHTA, FQGNSA. This CDR3 contains 14 residues. The CDR3 nucleotides read TGTGCCAGCAGCTTAAGGCCGGTTTTCTACGAGCAGTACTTC. Its translation is CASSLRPVFYEQYF. The complete variable domain, with remaining parts taken from reference TRBV7-2 and TRBJ2-7, reads GAGVSQSPSNKVTEKGKDVELRCDPISGHTALYWYRQSLGQGLEFLIYFQGNSAPDKSGLPSDRFSAERTGGSVSTLTIQRTQQEDSAVYLCASSLRPVFYEQYFGPGTRLTVT.